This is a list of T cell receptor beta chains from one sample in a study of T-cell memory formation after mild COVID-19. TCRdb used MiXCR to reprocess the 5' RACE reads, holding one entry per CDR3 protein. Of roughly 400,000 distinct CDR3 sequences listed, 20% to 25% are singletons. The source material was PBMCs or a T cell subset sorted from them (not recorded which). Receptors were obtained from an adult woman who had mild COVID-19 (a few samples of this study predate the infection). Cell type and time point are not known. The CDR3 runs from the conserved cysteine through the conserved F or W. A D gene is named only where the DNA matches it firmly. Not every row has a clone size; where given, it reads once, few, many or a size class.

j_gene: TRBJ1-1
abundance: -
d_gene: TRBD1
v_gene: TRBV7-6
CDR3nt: TGTGCCAGCAGCCCGACAGGGGCCACTGAAGCTTTCTTT
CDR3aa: CASSPTGATEAFF

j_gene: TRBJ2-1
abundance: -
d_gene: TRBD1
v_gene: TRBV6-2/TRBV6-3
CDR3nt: TGTGCCAGCAGTTACTCGAGCGGTCTTTTAAGGACAGGACCGTTCTTC
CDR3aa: CASSYSSGLLRTGPFF

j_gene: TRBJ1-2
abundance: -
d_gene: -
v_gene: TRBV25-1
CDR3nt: TGTGCCAGCAGTGATAATTTATCCTTTCTCACCTTC
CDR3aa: CASSDNLSFLTF

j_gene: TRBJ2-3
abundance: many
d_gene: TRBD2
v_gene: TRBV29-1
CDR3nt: TGCAGCGTTGGTGGGACTAGTCAAGATACGCAGTATTTT
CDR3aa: CSVGGTSQDTQYF

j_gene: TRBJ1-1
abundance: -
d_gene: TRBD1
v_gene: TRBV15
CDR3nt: TGTGCCAGGCAAACCGGGACAGGCTCGCAGAACACTGAAGCTTTCTTT
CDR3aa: CARQTGTGSQNTEAFF

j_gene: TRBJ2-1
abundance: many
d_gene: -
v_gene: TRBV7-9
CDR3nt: TGTGCCAGCAGCTTATTCAGCAATGAGCAGTTCTTC
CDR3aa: CASSLFSNEQFF

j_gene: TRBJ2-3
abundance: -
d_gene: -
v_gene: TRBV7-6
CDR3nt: TGTGCCAGCAGTCAAGCTAGAGCGGGCCCTAGCACAGATACGCAGTATTTT
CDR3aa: CASSQARAGPSTDTQYF

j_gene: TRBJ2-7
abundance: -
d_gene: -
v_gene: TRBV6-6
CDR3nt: TGTGCCAGCAGTGACTGGGCAGGAGCACCCTACGAGCAGTACTTC
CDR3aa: CASSDWAGAPYEQYF

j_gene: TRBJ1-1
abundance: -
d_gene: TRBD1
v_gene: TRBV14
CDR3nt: TGTGCCAGCAGCCATACAGGGGGCTTCACTGAAGCTTTCTTT
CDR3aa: CASSHTGGFTEAFF

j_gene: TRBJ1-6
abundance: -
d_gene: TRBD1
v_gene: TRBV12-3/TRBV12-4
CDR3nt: TGTGCCAGCAGGCCAGGACAGGGAGCGAATTCACCCCTCCACTTT
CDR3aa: CASRPGQGANSPLHF

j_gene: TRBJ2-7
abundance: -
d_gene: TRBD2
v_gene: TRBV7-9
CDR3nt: TGTGCCAGCAGCTACGGGACTAGCGGCGACGAGCAGTACTTC
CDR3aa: CASSYGTSGDEQYF

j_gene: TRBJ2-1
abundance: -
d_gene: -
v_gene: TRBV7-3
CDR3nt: TGTGCCAGCAGCTCAACATCCAGCTCCTACAATGAGCAGTTCTTC
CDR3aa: CASSSTSSSYNEQFF

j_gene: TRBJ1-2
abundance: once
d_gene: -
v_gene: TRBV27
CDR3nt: TGTGCCAGCAGTATAGGGGGGCATGGCTACACCTTC
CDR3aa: CASSIGGHGYTF

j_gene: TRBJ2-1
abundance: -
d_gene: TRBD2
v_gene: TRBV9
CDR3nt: TGTGCCAGCAGCGTCACTAGCGGGAGTTCCCACAATGAGCAGTTCTTC
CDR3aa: CASSVTSGSSHNEQFF

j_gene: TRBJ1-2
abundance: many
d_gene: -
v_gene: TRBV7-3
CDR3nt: TGTGCCAGCAGCTTCGGCGGGGGGAATGGCTACACCTTC
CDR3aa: CASSFGGGNGYTF

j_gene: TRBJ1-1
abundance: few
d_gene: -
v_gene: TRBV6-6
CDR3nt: TGTGCTGGTCGCGGGGATTCCTACACTGAAGCTTTCTTT
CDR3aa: CAGRGDSYTEAFF

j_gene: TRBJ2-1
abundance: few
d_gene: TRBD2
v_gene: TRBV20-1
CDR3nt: TGCAGTGCTAGAGTAGCGGGAGCCCTCTACAATGAGCAGTTCTTC
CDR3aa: CSARVAGALYNEQFF

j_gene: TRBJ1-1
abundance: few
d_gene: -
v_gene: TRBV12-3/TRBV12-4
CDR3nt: TGTGCCAGCAGTTTCGCGCAGGTGAACACTGAAGCTTTCTTT
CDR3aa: CASSFAQVNTEAFF

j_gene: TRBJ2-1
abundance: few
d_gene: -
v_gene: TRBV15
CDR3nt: TGTGCCACCAGCAGGCAACATGGTGAGCAGTTCTTC
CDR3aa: CATSRQHGEQFF

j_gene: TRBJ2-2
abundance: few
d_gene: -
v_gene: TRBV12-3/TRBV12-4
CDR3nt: TGTGCCAGCAGTTTTTTGTCTAGCTTAGACACCGGGGAGCTGTTTTTT
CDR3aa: CASSFLSSLDTGELFF